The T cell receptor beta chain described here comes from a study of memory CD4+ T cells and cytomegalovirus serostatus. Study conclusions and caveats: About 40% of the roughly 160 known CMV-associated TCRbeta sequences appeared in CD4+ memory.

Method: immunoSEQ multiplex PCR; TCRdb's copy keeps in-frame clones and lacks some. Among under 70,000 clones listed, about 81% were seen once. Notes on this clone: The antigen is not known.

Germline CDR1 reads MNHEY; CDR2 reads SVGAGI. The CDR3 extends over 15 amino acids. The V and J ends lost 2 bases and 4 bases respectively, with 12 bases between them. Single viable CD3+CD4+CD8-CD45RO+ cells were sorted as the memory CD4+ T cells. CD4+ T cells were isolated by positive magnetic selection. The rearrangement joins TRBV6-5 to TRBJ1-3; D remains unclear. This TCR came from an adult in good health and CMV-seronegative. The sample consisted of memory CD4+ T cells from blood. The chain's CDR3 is CASSYARGTGNTIYF. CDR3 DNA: TGTGCCAGCAGTTACGCCCGCGGTACGGGAAACACCATATATTTT.